The 6 T cell receptor beta chains below come from one sample, sequenced in a study of T cell repertoires in cytomegalovirus infection. MiXCR, applied by TCRdb to the reads, yields one record per CDR3 protein. Of fewer than 700,000 distinct CDR3 sequences in the sample, around 24% are singletons; the top ten hold roughly 8%. Sequenced: CD8+ T cells from PBMCs. The receptors were sampled from a human donor in good health (CMV status not recorded). Some clones in this sample may be carry-over from other donors' samples.

This clonotype was detected ten times or more. In DNA, the CDR3 is TGTGCCAGCAGCCACCGACAGGCCACTGAAGCTTTCTTT. Amino acids: CASSHRQATEAFF. The chain couples TRBV11-1 to TRBJ1-1, with D possibly matching TRBD1 (6 bases). With 5 bases removed from V and 4 bases from J, the gap between germline ends came to 11 bases. This CDR3 region has 13 residues. Germline V lookup: CDR1 SGHAT, CDR2 FQDESV (reference sequence).

This clonotype occurred many times. The chain joins TRBV12-3 or TRBV12-4 to TRBJ2-1, with 8 bases lining up with TRBD2. The CDR3 is 16 residues long. J lost 5 bases, V lost 1 base, and 7 bases had no gene match. The chain's CDR3 is CASSLVERGGHNEQFF. The CDR3 DNA reads TGTGCCAGCAGTTTAGTTGAACGGGGGGGACACAATGAGCAGTTCTTC.

This clonotype occurred many times. The CDR3 sequence: CASSPAVGEKLFF. CDR3 coding DNA: TGTGCCAGCAGCCCGGCGGTAGGCGAAAAACTGTTTTTT. This chain links TRBV7-6 with TRBJ1-4; no firm D call. The CDR3 is 13 residues long. The V and J ends lost 5 bases and 8 bases respectively, with 12 bases between them. Germline CDR1 is SGHVS and CDR2 is FNYEAQ. Combining the CDR3 with reference TRBV7-6 and TRBJ1-4 gives the whole variable domain GAGVSQSPRYKVTKRGQDVALRCDPISGHVSLYWYRQALGQGPEFLTYFNYEAQQDKSGLPNDRFSAERPEGSISTLTIQRTEQRDSAMYRCASSPAVGEKLFFGSGTQLSVL.

In this sample, this clonotype turned up many times. The chain carries TRBV12-3 or TRBV12-4 and TRBJ1-3, with 8 bases fitting TRBD1. This CDR3 comprises 13 residues. Trimming at V came to 6 bases and at J to 2 bases, leaving 0 bases not matched to a gene. DNA of the CDR3: TGTGCCAGCAGGGACAGGGCTGGAAACACCATATATTTT. It is translated as CASRDRAGNTIYF.

The genes are TRBV7-9 and TRBJ1-4, with D unclear. The CDR3 loop spans 14 amino acids. Germline V CDR1 and CDR2: SEHNR, FQNEAQ (reference sequence). Trimming removed 1 base from V and 3 bases from J, with 6 bases in between. CDR3 loop: CASSLVSPNEKLFF. The DNA of the CDR3 is TGTGCCAGCAGCTTAGTCAGCCCTAATGAAAAACTGTTTTTT.

The V call is TRBV7-9, the J call TRBJ1-5; D is possibly TRBD1 (6 bases). Germline CDR1 is SEHNR and CDR2 is FQNEAQ (reference sequence). Trimming removed 1 base from V and 0 bases from J, with 13 bases in between. This CDR3 spans 17 amino acids. The CDR3 DNA sequence: TGTGCCAGCAGCTTAGTCGTGGGGGGCTATAGCAATCAGCCCCAGCATTTT. It encodes CASSLVVGGYSNQPQHF.